Sequencing of this T cell receptor beta chain was carried out in a study of blood T cell repertoires in COVID-19. The protocol was immunoSEQ multiplex PCR, while the TCRdb copy is restricted to in-frame clones and leaves out a portion. The table includes roughly 270,000 clones, about 85% detected once. The germline CDR1 and CDR2 sequences are SGHKS and YYEKEE (reference sequence). This CDR3 is built from 14 residues. V gave up 4 bases and J gave up 5 bases; unmatched junction bases: 7. Sequences were obtained from PBMCs or T cells enriched from blood (not recorded which). The chain has TRBV5-5 and TRBJ1-1; 8 positions match TRBD1. This clonotype was obtained from a woman aged 50 to 65 who had recovered from COVID-19. CDR3 region: CASSRGRGRTEAFF. DNA of the CDR3: TGTGCCAGCAGCCGGGGCAGGGGGCGAACTGAAGCTTTCTTT.